The following is a T cell receptor (beta chain) sequence with its context. Its antigen is undetermined. The PCR employed 60 Vbeta primers together with 13 Jbeta primers. The repertoire was sequenced with immunoSEQ multiplex PCR; TCRdb's copy has only in-frame clones and lacks some. The data show about 92,000 clones, 55% to 75% seen once. Germline V gives CDR1 LGHNA, CDR2 YNFKEQ. V was trimmed by 2 bases and J by 1 base, leaving 6 bases between them. The CDR3 has 13 amino acids. The data were taken from a study of cytomegalovirus exposure and HLA in healthy donors. Regarding the study as a whole: TCR beta sequences numbering more than 15,000 were associated with HLA alleles at 0.05 false discovery rate in a later analysis. In a later analysis, DRB1 alleles had the most associated TCRs; HLA-C alleles the fewest.

This cohort consisted of healthy bone marrow donors. Sequencing was done on a sample of PBMCs. The TCR sequence derives from a middle-aged man in good health and CMV-seronegative. The rearrangement links TRBV4-2 to TRBJ2-7; D not certain. The CDR3 DNA reads TGTGCCAGCAGCCAACTCGGTTCCTACGAGCAGTACTTC. Translation gives CASSQLGSYEQYF.